The following is a T cell receptor beta chain sequence with its context. The data originate from a study of human T cells and chemical hapten exposure. The wider study: The variation in per-sample TCR yields arose mainly from small differences in pooled library volumes.

A single record per CDR3 protein comes from TCRdb applying MiXCR to the RACE reads. Here the sample spans roughly 97,000 distinct CDR3 sequences, roughly 27% being singletons. This CDR3 has 15 residues. The junction had 8 bases not matched to a gene; V was cut back by 5 bases and J by 5 bases. Time point here: patch test 3, about 24 weeks after DPC sensitization. Described treatment: therapeutic diphenylcyclopropenone sensitization with weekly scalp DPC. The rearrangement uses TRBV12-3 or TRBV12-4 and TRBJ2-3; 9 nucleotides agree with TRBD1. This material consisted of whole blood, taken in connection with sensitization to the hapten diphenylcyclopropenone (DPC). The sequence was collected from a man aged 35-49 years with alopecia areata. Some clones in this sample may be carry-over from other donors' samples. In DNA form, the CDR3 reads TGTGCCAGCAGTCATCCGGGACAGGGTTTAGATACGCAGTATTTT. Translated, it gives CASSHPGQGLDTQYF.